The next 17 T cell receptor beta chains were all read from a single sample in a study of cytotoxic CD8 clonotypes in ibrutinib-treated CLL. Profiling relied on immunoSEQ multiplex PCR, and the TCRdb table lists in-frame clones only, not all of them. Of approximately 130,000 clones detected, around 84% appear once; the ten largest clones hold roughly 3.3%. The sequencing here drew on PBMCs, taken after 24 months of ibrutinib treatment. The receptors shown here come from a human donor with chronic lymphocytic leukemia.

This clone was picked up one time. The CDR3 is CASRATEGSYNEQFF. CDR3 bases: TGTGCCAGCAGGGCTACTGAAGGCTCCTACAATGAGCAGTTCTTC. The chain employs TRBV6-6 and TRBJ2-1; D is undetermined. Per the germline V gene, CDR1 is MNHNY and CDR2 is SVGAGI (reference sequence). This CDR3 has 15 amino acids. V shed 6 bases and J shed 0 bases, with 12 bases lying between them.

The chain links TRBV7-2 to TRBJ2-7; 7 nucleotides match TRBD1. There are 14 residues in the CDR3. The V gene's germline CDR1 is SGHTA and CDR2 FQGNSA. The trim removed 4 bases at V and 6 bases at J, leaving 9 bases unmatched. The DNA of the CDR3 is TGTGCCAGCAGCTACCGACAGGGTCAGGGCGAGCAGTACTTC. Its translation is CASSYRQGQGEQYF.

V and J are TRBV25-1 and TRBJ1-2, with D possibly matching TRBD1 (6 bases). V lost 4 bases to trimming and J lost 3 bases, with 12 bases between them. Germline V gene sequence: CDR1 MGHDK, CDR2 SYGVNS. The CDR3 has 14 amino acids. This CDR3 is CASSARAGDYGYTF. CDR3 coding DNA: TGTGCCAGCAGTGCGAGGGCAGGGGACTATGGCTACACCTTC.

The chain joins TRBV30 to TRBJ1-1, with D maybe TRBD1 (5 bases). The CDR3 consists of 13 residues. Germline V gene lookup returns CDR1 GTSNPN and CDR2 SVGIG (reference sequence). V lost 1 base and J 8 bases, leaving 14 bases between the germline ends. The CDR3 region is CAWSEGRQFEAFF. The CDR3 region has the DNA TGTGCCTGGAGTGAGGGGAGACAATTCGAAGCTTTCTTT.

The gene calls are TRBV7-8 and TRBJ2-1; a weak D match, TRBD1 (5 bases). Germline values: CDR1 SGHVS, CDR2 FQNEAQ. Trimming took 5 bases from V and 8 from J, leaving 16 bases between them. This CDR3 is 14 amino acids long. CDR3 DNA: TGTGCCAGCAGCCTCCCCGGCTCCAGGGATGAGCAGTTCTTC. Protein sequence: CASSLPGSRDEQFF.

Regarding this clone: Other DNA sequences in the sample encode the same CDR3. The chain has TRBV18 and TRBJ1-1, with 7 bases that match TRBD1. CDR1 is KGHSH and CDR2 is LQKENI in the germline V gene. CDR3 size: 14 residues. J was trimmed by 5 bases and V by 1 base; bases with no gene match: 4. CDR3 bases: TGTGCCAGCTCACCACAGGGGGCGGATACTGAAGCTTTCTTT. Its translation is CASSPQGADTEAFF. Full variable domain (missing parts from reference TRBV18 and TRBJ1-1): NAGVMQNPRHLVRRRGQEARLRCSPMKGHSHVYWYRQLPEEGLKFMVYLQKENIIDESGMPKERFSAEFPKEGPSILRIQQVVRGDSAAYFCASSPQGADTEAFFGQGTRLTVV.

The CDR3 protein is CASSLVSRGSEAFF. CDR3 coding DNA: TGTGCCAGCAGCTTAGTAAGTCGGGGGTCTGAAGCTTTCTTT. The chain recombines TRBV7-2 with TRBJ1-1; D perhaps matches TRBD1 (5 bases). Germline CDR1 and CDR2: SGHTA and FQGNSA. Trimming shortened V by 1 base and J by 6 bases, and 12 bases separated the two germline ends. The CDR3 has 14 residues.

CDR3 sequence: CASSMGTITDTQYF. Written as DNA, the CDR3 is TGTGCCAGTAGTATGGGGACAATCACAGATACGCAGTATTTT. The rearrangement uses TRBV19 and TRBJ2-3; perhaps TRBD1 as D (6 bases). CDR3 length: 14 amino acids. The germline V and J ends were trimmed by 3 bases and 2 bases, with 9 bases remaining between them. CDR1 and CDR2 from the germline V gene are LNHDA and SQIVND (reference sequence).

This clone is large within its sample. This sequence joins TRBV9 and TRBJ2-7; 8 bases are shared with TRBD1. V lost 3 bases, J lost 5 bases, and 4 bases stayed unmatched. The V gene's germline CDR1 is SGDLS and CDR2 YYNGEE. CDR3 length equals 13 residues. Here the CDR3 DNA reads TGTGCCAGCAGCGAGGACAGGGTCAACGAGCAGTACTTC. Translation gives CASSEDRVNEQYF.

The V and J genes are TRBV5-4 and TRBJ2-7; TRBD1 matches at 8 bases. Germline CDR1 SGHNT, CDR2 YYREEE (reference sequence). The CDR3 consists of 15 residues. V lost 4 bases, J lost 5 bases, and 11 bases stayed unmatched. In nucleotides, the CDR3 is TGTGCCAGCAGCGAATTTGGACAGGGAGCGAACGAGCAGTACTTC. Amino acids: CASSEFGQGANEQYF. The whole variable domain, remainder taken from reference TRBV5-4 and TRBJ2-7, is ETGVTQSPTHLIKTRGQQVTLRCSSQSGHNTVSWYQQALGQGPQFIFQYYREEENGRGNFPPRFSGLQFPNYSSELNVNALELDDSALYLCASSEFGQGANEQYFGPGTRLTVT.

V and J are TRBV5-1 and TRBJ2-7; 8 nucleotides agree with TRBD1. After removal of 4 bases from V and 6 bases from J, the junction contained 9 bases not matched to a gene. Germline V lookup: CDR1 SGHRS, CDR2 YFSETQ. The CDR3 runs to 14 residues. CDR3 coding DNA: TGCGCCAGCAGCCAAGACAGGGGAGGTCGCGAGCAGTACTTC. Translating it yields CASSQDRGGREQYF.

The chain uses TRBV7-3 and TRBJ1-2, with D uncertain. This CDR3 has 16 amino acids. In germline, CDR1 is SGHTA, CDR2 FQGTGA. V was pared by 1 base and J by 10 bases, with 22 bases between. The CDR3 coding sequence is TGTGCCAGCAGCTTAAGGGCCCCGCGCGTCCCCGGGGACTACACCTTC. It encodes CASSLRAPRVPGDYTF.

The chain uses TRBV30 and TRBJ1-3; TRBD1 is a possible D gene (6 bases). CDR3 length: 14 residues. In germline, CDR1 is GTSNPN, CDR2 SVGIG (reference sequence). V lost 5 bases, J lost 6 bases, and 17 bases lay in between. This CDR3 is CAWATGTPENTIYF. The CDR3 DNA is TGTGCCTGGGCCACCGGGACACCGGAAAACACCATATATTTT.

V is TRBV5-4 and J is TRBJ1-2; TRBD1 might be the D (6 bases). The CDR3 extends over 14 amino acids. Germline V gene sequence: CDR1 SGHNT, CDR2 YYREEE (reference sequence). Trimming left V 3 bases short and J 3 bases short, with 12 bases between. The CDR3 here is CASSSAKGDYGYTF. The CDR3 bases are TGTGCCAGCAGCTCGGCCAAGGGGGACTATGGCTACACCTTC.

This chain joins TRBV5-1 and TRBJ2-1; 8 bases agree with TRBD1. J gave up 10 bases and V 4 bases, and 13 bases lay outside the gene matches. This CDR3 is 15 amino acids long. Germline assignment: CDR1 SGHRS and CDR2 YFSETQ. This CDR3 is CASSEPSTGATEQFF. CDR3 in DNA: TGCGCCAGCAGCGAACCCTCGACAGGGGCCACGGAGCAGTTCTTC.

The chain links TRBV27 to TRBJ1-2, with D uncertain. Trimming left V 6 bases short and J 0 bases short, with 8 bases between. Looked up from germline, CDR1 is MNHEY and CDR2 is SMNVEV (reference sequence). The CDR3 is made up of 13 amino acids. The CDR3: CASRETANYGYTF. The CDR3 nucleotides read TGTGCCAGCAGAGAAACCGCTAACTATGGCTACACCTTC.

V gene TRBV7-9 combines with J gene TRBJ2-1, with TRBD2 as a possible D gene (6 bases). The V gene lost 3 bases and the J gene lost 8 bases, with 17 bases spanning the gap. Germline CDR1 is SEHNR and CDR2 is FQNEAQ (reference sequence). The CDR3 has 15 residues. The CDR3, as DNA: TGTGCCAGCAGCTTGGGACGTCCCGCTAGCGATGAGCAGTTCTTC. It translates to CASSLGRPASDEQFF.